The present T cell receptor (beta chain) was sequenced within a study of CD8 T cells in Susac syndrome. A quantity of about 0.5 to 1 ug RNA underwent reverse transcription using random hexamers. The TCR beta CDR3 was amplified by immunoSEQ multiplex PCR across 54 Vbeta, 13 Jbeta. TCRdb reanalysed the immunoSEQ multiplex PCR reads using MiXCR and keeps one entry per CDR3 protein. The sample yields 200,000 to 250,000 distinct CDR3 sequences, around 93% seen once. The CDR3 loop spans 15 amino acids. Germline loops: CDR1 SGHRS, CDR2 YFSETQ. Trimming cost V 4 bases and J 5 bases; bases outside gene matches: 3. The study sequenced TCR beta in blood CD8+ and CD4+ T cells. The multiple sclerosis controls were treatment-naive patients with relapsing-remitting disease that was stable or active.

The source of this sequence is a human donor with multiple sclerosis. The sample taken for sequencing was CD4+ T cells from PBMCs. The rearrangement links TRBV5-1 to TRBJ2-3; TRBD2 matches at 14 bases. The CDR3 sequence: CASSPGLAGEDTQYF. CDR3 DNA sequence: TGCGCCAGCAGCCCGGGACTAGCGGGGGAAGATACGCAGTATTTT.